The clone carrying this TCR beta chain appeared a few times. Its antigen is currently unknown. PCR was performed using 60 Vbeta and 13 Jbeta primers. The assay was immunoSEQ multiplex PCR, and TCRdb's table has in-frame clones only and misses some. The sample carries 40,000 or so clones, roughly three quarters recorded once. These data are taken from a study of cytomegalovirus exposure and HLA in healthy donors. Turning to the study itself: Genotyping of under 500 donors showed that over 65% belonged to the Caucasian-associated ancestry cluster. Study-level results: Rare TCR sequences dominated, though some public TCRs recurred in many donors.

The CDR3 has 15 residues. CDR1 MDHEN and CDR2 SYDVKM come from the germline V gene. V was cut by 7 bases and J by 0 bases, with 16 bases left in between. The specimen sequenced was PBMCs. J is TRBJ2-7 and V is TRBV28; D may be TRBD1 (6 bases). The receptor comes from a man in his forties or fifties in good health and CMV-seronegative. CDR3 coding DNA: TGTGCCAGCACCCCAGTGGGACAAATCTCCTACGAGCAGTACTTC. It encodes CASTPVGQISYEQYF.